This TCR beta chain originates from a study of T cell responses to AZD1222 COVID-19 vaccine. Whole-study findings and limits: The breadth and depth of Spike-specific TCRs increased once two AZD1222 doses had been given. Repertoires were obtained solely post-peak T cell response. Reportedly, nearly half the spike-specific TCRs target unmutated variant regions. Donors skewed white British and female; clonal diversity was possibly underestimated.

Clones were read by immunoSEQ multiplex PCR, and TCRdb kept only the in-frame ones, dropping some. The sample includes over 70,000 clones, about 80% of them seen just once. Remarks on this clone: Its matching antigen is unknown.

V lost 6 bases to trimming and J lost 6 bases; unmatched junction nucleotides: 9. From germline, CDR1 is MNHEY and CDR2 SMNVEV (reference sequence). The CDR3 sequence is 14 residues long. This sequence originates from an adult who received the MenACWY meningococcal vaccine as a control. The J gene is TRBJ2-7, the V gene TRBV27; TRBD1 agrees at 9 bases. Sequencing used peripheral blood, obtained 28 days after the second dose of the MenACWY control vaccine. The CDR3 nucleotides read TGTGCCAGCAGCCAAGGGACAGGGCGATCCGAGCAGTACTTC. This sequence encodes CASSQGTGRSEQYF.